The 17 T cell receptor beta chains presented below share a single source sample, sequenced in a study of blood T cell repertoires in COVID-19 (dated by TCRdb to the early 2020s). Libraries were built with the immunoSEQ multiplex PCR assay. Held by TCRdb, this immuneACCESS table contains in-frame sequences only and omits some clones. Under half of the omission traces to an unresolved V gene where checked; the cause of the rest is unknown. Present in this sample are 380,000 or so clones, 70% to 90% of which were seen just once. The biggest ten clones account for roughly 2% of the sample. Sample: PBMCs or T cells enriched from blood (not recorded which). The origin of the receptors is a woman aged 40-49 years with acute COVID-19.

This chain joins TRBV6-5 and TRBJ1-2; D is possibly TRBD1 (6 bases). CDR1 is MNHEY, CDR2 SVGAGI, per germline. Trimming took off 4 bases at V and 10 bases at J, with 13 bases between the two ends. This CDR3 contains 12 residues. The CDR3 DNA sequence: TGTGCCAGCAGTTCGAACAGGGTCCTCTACACCTTC. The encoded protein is CASSSNRVLYTF.

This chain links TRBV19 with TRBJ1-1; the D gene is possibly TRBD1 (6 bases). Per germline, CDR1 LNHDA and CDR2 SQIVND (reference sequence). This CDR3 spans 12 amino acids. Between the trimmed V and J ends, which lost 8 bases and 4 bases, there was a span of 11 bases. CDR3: CASRRGLTEAFF. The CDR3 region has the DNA TGTGCCAGTCGCAGGGGTCTCACTGAAGCTTTCTTT.

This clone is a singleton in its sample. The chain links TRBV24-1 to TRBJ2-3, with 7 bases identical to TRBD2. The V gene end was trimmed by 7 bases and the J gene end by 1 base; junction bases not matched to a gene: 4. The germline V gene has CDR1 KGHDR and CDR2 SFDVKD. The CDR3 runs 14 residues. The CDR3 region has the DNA TGTGCCACCAGCACTAGCGCTCGCACAGATACGCAGTATTTT. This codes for CATSTSARTDTQYF.

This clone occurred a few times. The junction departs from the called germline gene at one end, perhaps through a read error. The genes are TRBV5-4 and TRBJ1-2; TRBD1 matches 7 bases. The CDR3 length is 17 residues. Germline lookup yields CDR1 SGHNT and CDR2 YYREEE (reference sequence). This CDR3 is CASSPREGYTGAIPPIF. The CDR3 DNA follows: TGTGCCAGCAGCCCGAGAGAAGGTTACACAGGGGCCATTCCACCCATCTTC.

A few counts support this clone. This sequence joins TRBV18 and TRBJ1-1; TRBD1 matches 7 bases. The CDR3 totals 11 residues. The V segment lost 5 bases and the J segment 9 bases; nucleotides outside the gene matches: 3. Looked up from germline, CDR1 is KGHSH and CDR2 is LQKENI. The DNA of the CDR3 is TGTGCCAGCTCAGAGGACAGGAAAGCTTTCTTT. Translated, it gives CASSEDRKAFF.

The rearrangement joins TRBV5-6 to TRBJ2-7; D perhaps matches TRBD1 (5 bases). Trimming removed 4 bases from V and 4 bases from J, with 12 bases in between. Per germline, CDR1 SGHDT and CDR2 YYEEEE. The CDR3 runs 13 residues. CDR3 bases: TGTGCCAGCAGCCGACAGCTAAGTTACGAGCAGTACTTC. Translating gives CASSRQLSYEQYF.

The CDR3 DNA is TGTGCCAGCAGCTTAGTCGGGGGGGAGAGGGATCAGCCCCAGCATTTT. It is translated as CASSLVGGERDQPQHF. The gene calls are TRBV7-9 and TRBJ1-5, with D perhaps TRBD1 (5 bases). V was pared by 1 base and J by 5 bases, with 15 bases between. Germline V lookup: CDR1 SEHNR, CDR2 FQNEAQ (reference sequence). The CDR3 sequence is 16 residues long.

The CDR3 sequence is CASSKYRDSIITGELFF. The CDR3 DNA reads TGTGCCAGCAGCAAATACCGGGACTCTATTATCACCGGGGAGCTGTTTTTT. The chain uses TRBV11-2 and TRBJ2-2, with D possibly being TRBD2 (6 bases). Germline CDR1 reads SGHAT; CDR2 reads FQNNGV. V gave up 5 bases and J gave up 4 bases, with 20 bases separating them. The CDR3 totals 17 residues.

CDR3 amino acids: CASSLIGGGNQPQHF. DNA of the CDR3: TGTGCCAGCAGCTTAATAGGGGGGGGCAATCAGCCCCAGCATTTT. The gene calls are TRBV7-2 and TRBJ1-5, with a weak D call TRBD1 (6 bases). The CDR3 spans 15 residues. CDR1 and CDR2 (germline): SGHTA, FQGNSA. V dropped 2 bases and J dropped 2 bases, with 10 bases sitting between them.

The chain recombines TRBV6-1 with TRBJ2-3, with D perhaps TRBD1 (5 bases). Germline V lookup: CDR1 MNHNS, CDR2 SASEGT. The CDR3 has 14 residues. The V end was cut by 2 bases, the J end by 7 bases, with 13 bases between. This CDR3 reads CASSERPGQNTQYF. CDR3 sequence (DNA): TGTGCCAGCAGTGAAAGGCCAGGGCAGAATACGCAGTATTTT.

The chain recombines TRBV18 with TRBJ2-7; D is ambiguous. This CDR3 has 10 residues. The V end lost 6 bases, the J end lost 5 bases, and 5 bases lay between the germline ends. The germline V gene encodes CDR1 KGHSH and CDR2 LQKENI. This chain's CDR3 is CASSDNEQYF. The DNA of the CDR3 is TGTGCCAGCTCCGACAACGAGCAGTACTTC.

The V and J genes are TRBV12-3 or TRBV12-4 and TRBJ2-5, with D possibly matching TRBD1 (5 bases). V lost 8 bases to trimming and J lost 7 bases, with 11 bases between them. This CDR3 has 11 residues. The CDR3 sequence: CASRGQGTQYF. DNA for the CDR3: TGTGCCAGCCGTGGGCAGGGGACCCAGTACTTC.

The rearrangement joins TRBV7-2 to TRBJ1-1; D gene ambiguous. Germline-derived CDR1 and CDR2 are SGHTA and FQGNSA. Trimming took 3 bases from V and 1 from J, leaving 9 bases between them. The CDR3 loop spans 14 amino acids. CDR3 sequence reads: CASSFPPGNTEAFF. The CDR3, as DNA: TGTGCCAGCAGCTTCCCCCCGGGGAACACTGAAGCTTTCTTT.

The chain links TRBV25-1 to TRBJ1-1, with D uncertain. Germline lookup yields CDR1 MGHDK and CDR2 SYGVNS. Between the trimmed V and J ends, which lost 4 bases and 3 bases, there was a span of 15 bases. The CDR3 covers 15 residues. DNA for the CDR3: TGTGCCAGCAGTGCCGCCTGGGAGTCGGACACTGAAGCTTTCTTT. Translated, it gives CASSAAWESDTEAFF.

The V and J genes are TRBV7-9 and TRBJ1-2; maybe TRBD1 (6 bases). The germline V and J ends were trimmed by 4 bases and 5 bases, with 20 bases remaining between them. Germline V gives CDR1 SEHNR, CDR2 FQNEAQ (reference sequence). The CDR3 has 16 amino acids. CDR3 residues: CASSSSRQAIGYGYTF. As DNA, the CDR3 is TGTGCCAGCAGCTCTTCGAGACAGGCCATCGGGTATGGCTACACCTTC.

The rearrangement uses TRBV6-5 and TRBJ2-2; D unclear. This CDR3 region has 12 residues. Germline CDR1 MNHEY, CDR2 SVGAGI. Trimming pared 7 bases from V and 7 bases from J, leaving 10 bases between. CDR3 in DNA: TGTGCCAGCAAGAGGTTTGGCGGGGAGCTGTTTTTT. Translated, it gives CASKRFGGELFF.

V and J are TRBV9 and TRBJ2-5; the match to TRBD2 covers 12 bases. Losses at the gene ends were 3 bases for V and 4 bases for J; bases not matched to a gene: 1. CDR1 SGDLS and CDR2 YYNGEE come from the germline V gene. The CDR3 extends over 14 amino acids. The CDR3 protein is CASSATSGGETQYF. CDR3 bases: TGTGCCAGCAGCGCGACTAGCGGGGGAGAGACCCAGTACTTC.